Listed here are 18 T cell receptor beta chains from one sample, sequenced in a study of CXCR3-negative and CXCR3-positive naive CD8 T cells. Whole-study findings and limits: Comparison of naive cells showed more hydrophobic TRB CDR3s in CXCR3-positive than in CXCR3-negative naive cells.

Via 5' RACE with UMI labels, TRB cDNA libraries were prepared. TCRdb re-called the 5' RACE reads and catalogs CDR3 proteins one per entry, DNA excluded. This sample lists under 70,000 distinct CDR3 sequences; its ten largest clones have approximately 4.4%. No antigen has been identified for these receptors. The sequencing input was naive CXCR3+ CD8+ T cells from blood. Indicated subset: CD45RO-CCR7+CD27+CD95- naive CD8+ T cells expressing CXCR3 (TNR3+). The receptor source for this set is a human donor in good health. Some clones in this sample may be carry-over from other donors' samples.

The chain recombines TRBV12-3 or TRBV12-4 with TRBJ2-2; TCRdb designates TRBD1, a call that cannot be tested without DNA. This CDR3 comprises 17 residues. The CDR3 loop reads CAILGQGRLRDTGELFF.

This chain connects TRBV21-1 to TRBJ2-7; TCRdb gives TRBD2 as the D gene, but with no DNA this cannot be confirmed. TRBV21-1 is a recognized pseudogene. The CDR3 totals 15 residues. CDR3 loop: CASSNYSGRDYEQYF.

V usage is TRBV19 and J usage is TRBJ2-1; no DNA is available, so the TRBD2 call from TCRdb remains unchecked. The CDR3 sequence is 15 residues long. CDR1 and CDR2 from the germline V gene are LNHDA and SQIVND (reference sequence). The CDR3 is CASSINPSGVNEQFF.

This chain connects TRBV20-1 to TRBJ2-7; absent DNA, TCRdb's TRBD2 call cannot be checked. This CDR3 is built from 15 residues. Germline V gene sequence: CDR1 DFQATT, CDR2 SNEGSKA (reference sequence). CDR3 protein: CSASSTSGDTYEQYF.

The CDR3 protein is CASSEASGIGDTQYF. The chain carries TRBV2 and TRBJ2-3; TCRdb's D call of TRBD2 is untestable without DNA. The CDR3 totals 15 residues. Germline assignment: CDR1 SNHLY and CDR2 FYNNEI.

The gene calls are TRBV20-1 and TRBJ2-3; TCRdb reports TRBD2, a call that lacks DNA to check it against. Germline V lookup: CDR1 DFQATT, CDR2 SNEGSKA (reference sequence). There are 17 residues in the CDR3. The chain's CDR3 is CSARGGVGGPSTDTQYF.

The CDR3: CASSPPGGTEAFF. This sequence joins TRBV9 and TRBJ1-1; TCRdb calls TRBD1, which cannot be checked without DNA. CDR3 size: 13 residues. The germline V gene encodes CDR1 SGDLS and CDR2 YYNGEE.

This chain uses TRBV28 with TRBJ2-5. The CDR3 extends over 14 amino acids. Looked up from germline, CDR1 is MDHEN and CDR2 is SYDVKM. The CDR3 is CASSLSHGGETQYF.

This sequence joins TRBV4-3 and TRBJ1-5. The germline V gene has CDR1 LGHNA and CDR2 YSLEER. This CDR3 is built from 14 residues. The chain's CDR3 is CASSQDLTMEPQHF.

The V call is TRBV6-5, the J call TRBJ1-1; TCRdb gives TRBD1 as the D gene, but with no DNA this cannot be confirmed. CDR1 is MNHEY and CDR2 is SVGAGI in the germline V gene. This CDR3 region has 13 residues. The CDR3: CASAGAVNTEAFF.

This clonotype registers medium-sized by frequency. The chain carries TRBV4-3 and TRBJ2-2; checking the TCRdb D call of TRBD1 is not possible without DNA. Looked up from germline, CDR1 is LGHNA and CDR2 is YSLEER. CDR3 size: 17 residues. CDR3 region: CASSQEYRTSGTGELFF.

The chain couples TRBV29-1 to TRBJ2-1; without DNA, the TCRdb call of TRBD2 cannot be checked. Germline V gene lookup returns CDR1 SQVTM and CDR2 ANQGSEA. The CDR3 covers 12 residues. CDR3 region: CSVPKTSYEQFF.

The gene calls are TRBV6-5 and TRBJ2-5. Germline V gene data show CDR1 as MNHEY and CDR2 as SVGAGI. This CDR3 has 12 amino acids. This chain's CDR3 is CASSYSGETQYF.

This rearrangement joins TRBV12-3 or TRBV12-4 to TRBJ1-2. The CDR3 has 12 residues. The CDR3 region is CASSLEGSGYTF.

The chain uses TRBV4-3 and TRBJ2-7. Germline CDR1 reads LGHNA; CDR2 reads YSLEER. The CDR3 is made up of 15 amino acids. CDR3 protein: CASSQGTGASGEQYF.

The CDR3: CSVEDWATVNARYEQYF. This chain links TRBV29-1 with TRBJ2-7; the TCRdb D gene call, TRBD1, has no DNA to confirm it. Looked up from germline, CDR1 is SQVTM and CDR2 is ANQGSEA. The CDR3 has 17 amino acids.

The chain uses TRBV12-3 or TRBV12-4 and TRBJ1-1. This CDR3 has 12 residues. The CDR3 spells CASSLGSSEAFF.

The chain uses TRBV27 and TRBJ2-7; TCRdb indicates TRBD2, and absent DNA this call remains unverified. Germline V lookup: CDR1 MNHEY, CDR2 SMNVEV (reference sequence). The CDR3 runs to 13 residues. CDR3: CASSQGLAEEQYF.